The 24 T cell receptor beta chains reported below all come from one sample, sequenced in a study of T cells after yellow fever vaccination. TCRdb re-derived calls from the 5' RACE reads in MiXCR, one entry per CDR3 protein. The sample consists of under 700,000 distinct CDR3 sequences, around a sixth of them appearing once. Sample: PBMCs, taken 5 days after the first yellow fever vaccination. The origin of the receptors is a man aged 18 to 30 who received the YFV17D yellow fever vaccine.

In its sample, this clonotype was seen a few times. The chain has TRBV5-4 and TRBJ1-2; TRBD1 matches 7 bases. The V and J ends lost 6 bases and 2 bases, in that order; junction bases with no gene match: 7. The CDR3 is 14 residues long. Germline V gives CDR1 SGHNT, CDR2 YYREEE (reference sequence). The CDR3 nucleotides are TGTGCCAGCACGAAACCGACAGGGAACTATGGCTACACCTTC. It codes for CASTKPTGNYGYTF. Full variable domain (outside the CDR3, taken from reference TRBV5-4 and TRBJ1-2): ETGVTQSPTHLIKTRGQQVTLRCSSQSGHNTVSWYQQALGQGPQFIFQYYREEENGRGNFPPRFSGLQFPNYSSELNVNALELDDSALYLCASTKPTGNYGYTFGSGTRLTVV.

This clonotype was detected only a few times. The V and J genes are TRBV12-3 or TRBV12-4 and TRBJ1-3; D unresolved. Trimming removed 5 bases from V and 11 bases from J, with 25 bases in between. The CDR3 is 16 amino acids. This CDR3 is CASSPTPSTSRRAIYF. In nucleotides, the CDR3 is TGTGCCAGCAGTCCCACACCTTCGACCAGCCGGCGGGCCATATATTTT.

This clonotype was counted many times. The chain couples TRBV23-1 to TRBJ2-1; D is unclear. TRBV23-1 falls under the ORF class, with uncertain function. The ends were cut back, 5 bases at V and 0 bases at J, with 14 bases in the middle. This CDR3 is built from 16 residues. CDR3 amino acids: CASSYRASSSYNEQFF. CDR3 DNA sequence: TGCGCCAGCAGTTACCGGGCCTCGAGCTCCTACAATGAGCAGTTCTTC.

This clonotype has a handful of counts. V gene TRBV4-3 combines with J gene TRBJ2-1; D not certain. Trimming removed 2 bases at V and 10 bases at J, with 9 bases between. Germline CDR1 and CDR2: LGHNA and YSLEER. This CDR3 has 12 amino acids. In DNA, the CDR3 is TGCGCCAGCAGCCAATTCGACGGCGAGCAGTTCTTC. Residues: CASSQFDGEQFF.

There are a few counts of this clonotype. The V gene is TRBV5-5, the J gene TRBJ2-7; TRBD2 matches 7 bases. Germline CDR1 reads SGHKS; CDR2 reads YYEKEE (reference sequence). This CDR3 is built from 14 residues. The ends lost 4 bases at V and 6 bases at J; junction bases unmatched: 10. The CDR3 spells CASSPGEGWGEQYF. The CDR3 DNA follows: TGTGCCAGCAGCCCTGGGGAGGGGTGGGGCGAGCAGTACTTC.

V usage is TRBV5-1 and J usage is TRBJ2-7, with 7 bases aligning to TRBD1. The CDR3 covers 15 residues. With 4 bases clipped from V and 0 bases from J, the junction kept 7 bases outside the gene matches. CDR1 SGHRS and CDR2 YFSETQ come from the germline V gene. DNA of the CDR3: TGCGCCAGCAGCCATGACAGGGTCGGCTCCTACGAGCAGTACTTC. Protein: CASSHDRVGSYEQYF. Combining the CDR3 with reference TRBV5-1 and TRBJ2-7 gives the whole variable domain KAGVTQTPRYLIKTRGQQVTLSCSPISGHRSVSWYQQTPGQGLQFLFEYFSETQRNKGNFPGRFSGRQFSNSRSEMNVSTLELGDSALYLCASSHDRVGSYEQYFGPGTRLTVT.

This chain links TRBV3-1 with TRBJ2-7; no reliable D call. V lost 4 bases and J 2 bases, leaving 15 bases between the germline ends. The CDR3 contains 15 residues. Germline V gives CDR1 LGHDT, CDR2 YNNKEL (reference sequence). For the CDR3, the DNA is TGTGCCAGCAGCCCTCTCTGGGTGGGGACCTACGAGCAGTACTTC. Amino acid sequence: CASSPLWVGTYEQYF.

This chain links TRBV11-1 with TRBJ1-3; possible D gene TRBD1, 5 bases. This CDR3 region has 18 residues. The V end was cut by 5 bases, the J end by 0 bases, with 20 bases between. The V gene's germline CDR1 is SGHAT and CDR2 FQDESV (reference sequence). The CDR3 nucleotides are TGTGCCAGCAGCGCGAAGAAACTGGGACGAGTCTCTGGAAACACCATATATTTT. It translates to CASSAKKLGRVSGNTIYF.

The chain recombines TRBV7-9 with TRBJ1-4, with 9 bases fitting TRBD1. Trimming at V came to 7 bases and at J to 6 bases, leaving 6 bases not matched to a gene. The CDR3 totals 14 residues. Looked up from germline, CDR1 is SEHNR and CDR2 is FQNEAQ (reference sequence). The CDR3 protein is CASTPGQGDEKLFF. The CDR3 DNA follows: TGTGCCAGCACCCCGGGACAGGGAGATGAAAAACTGTTTTTT.

The rearrangement joins TRBV9 to TRBJ1-6; no clear D gene. V shed 4 bases and J shed 7 bases, with 12 bases lying between them. This CDR3 is 14 amino acids long. CDR1 and CDR2 from the germline V gene are SGDLS and YYNGEE. The CDR3 DNA follows: TGTGCCAGCAGCCAGGCGTCAGGAAATTCACCCCTCCACTTT. This sequence encodes CASSQASGNSPLHF.

The chain links TRBV28 to TRBJ2-7; D is possibly TRBD2 (6 bases). The length of the CDR3 is 14 residues. The germline V and J ends were trimmed by 5 bases and 2 bases, with 13 bases remaining between them. The germline V gene has CDR1 MDHEN and CDR2 SYDVKM. CDR3: CASSMGGEPYEQYV. In DNA form, the CDR3 reads TGTGCCAGCAGTATGGGGGGAGAACCCTACGAGCAGTACGTC.

This clonotype came up a few times. CDR3 residues: CASSSRRSNEQFF. The CDR3 nucleotides are TGTGCCAGCAGCTCTCGCAGGAGCAATGAGCAGTTCTTC. The rearrangement links TRBV7-8 to TRBJ2-1; D remains ambiguous. V lost 4 bases and J lost 6, with 10 bases in between. Per the germline V gene, CDR1 is SGHVS and CDR2 is FQNEAQ. CDR3 length: 13 amino acids.

This clonotype showed up just a few times. The chain is built from TRBV12-3 or TRBV12-4 and TRBJ2-2, with D possibly TRBD1 on 6 matching bases. The CDR3 sequence is 14 residues long. Trimming removed 6 bases from V and 7 bases from J, with 15 bases in between. CDR3 nucleotide sequence: TGTGCCAGCAGCCAACAGGGAATCCTCGGGGAGCTGTTTTTT. The encoded protein is CASSQQGILGELFF.

The chain is built from TRBV7-7 and TRBJ2-1, with 8 nucleotides matching TRBD2. The germline V gene has CDR1 SSHAT and CDR2 FNYEAQ (reference sequence). V gave up 5 bases and J gave up 1 base; unmatched junction bases: 7. This CDR3 comprises 16 residues. CDR3 in amino acids: CASSPGSGESYNEQFF. CDR3 coding DNA: TGTGCCAGCAGCCCGGGTAGCGGGGAATCCTACAATGAGCAGTTCTTC.

This chain's CDR3 is CSARGPAKNIQYF. The CDR3 DNA reads as TGCAGTGCTAGGGGGCCAGCCAAAAACATTCAGTACTTC. The chain employs TRBV20-1 and TRBJ2-4, with a possible D match to TRBD1 (5 bases). CDR1 is DFQATT and CDR2 is SNEGSKA in the germline V gene (reference sequence). Trimming pared 3 bases from V and 0 bases from J, leaving 6 bases between. The length of the CDR3 is 13 residues.

A few counts support this clonotype. This chain links TRBV7-2 with TRBJ2-7; 7 nucleotides agree with TRBD2. The ends lost 5 bases at V and 6 bases at J; junction bases unmatched: 7. Germline V lookup: CDR1 SGHTA, CDR2 FQGNSA. CDR3 length: 13 residues. CDR3 protein: CASSVGRGTEQYV. CDR3 DNA sequence: TGTGCCAGCAGCGTGGGGAGGGGAACCGAGCAGTACGTC.

This clonotype was detected a few times. This chain connects TRBV7-9 to TRBJ2-5; D is perhaps TRBD1 (5 bases). V was clipped by 4 bases and J by 1 base, with 10 bases between them. Germline V CDR1 and CDR2: SEHNR, FQNEAQ (reference sequence). This CDR3 has 14 amino acids. Here the CDR3 reads CASSSDSFQETQYF. As DNA, the CDR3 is TGTGCCAGCAGCTCCGACAGTTTCCAAGAGACCCAGTACTTC. Combining the CDR3 with reference TRBV7-9 and TRBJ2-5 gives the whole variable domain DTGVSQNPRHKITKRGQNVTFRCDPISEHNRLYWYRQTLGQGPEFLTYFQNEAQLEKSRLLSDRFSAERPKGSFSTLEIQRTEQGDSAMYLCASSSDSFQETQYFGPGTRLLVL.

This clonotype has more than one count but fewer than ten. The chain uses TRBV21-1 and TRBJ2-1; the DNA was not compared with TRBD1, the D call given in the table. TRBV21-1 is an annotated pseudogene. The CDR3 is made up of 17 amino acids. CDR3 nucleotides: TGTGCCAGCAGCAAAGTTAGGACATTTGACTCCTACAATGAGCAGTTCTTC. Translated, it gives CASSKVRTFDSYNEQFF.

The CDR3 sequence: CASSFSSTSGRETQYF. The CDR3 DNA reads as TGTGCCAGCAGTTTCAGTTCGACTAGCGGGCGGGAGACCCAGTACTTC. The chain uses TRBV12-3 or TRBV12-4 and TRBJ2-5; 10 nucleotides agree with TRBD2. V was clipped by 3 bases and J by 5 bases; unmatched bases: 9. This CDR3 spans 16 amino acids.

This sequence joins TRBV5-1 and TRBJ1-1; 7 positions match TRBD1. This CDR3 is 14 amino acids long. Germline V gene sequence: CDR1 SGHRS, CDR2 YFSETQ. The V segment lost 4 bases and the J segment 1 base; nucleotides outside the gene matches: 4. CDR3 sequence: CASSAAGGNTEAFF. The CDR3 coding sequence is TGCGCCAGCAGCGCCGCAGGGGGGAACACTGAAGCTTTCTTT.

This chain joins TRBV15 and TRBJ2-3, with D perhaps matching TRBD2 (7 bases). CDR1 and CDR2 (germline): LNHNV, YYDKDF (reference sequence). Trimming pared 0 bases from V and 1 base from J, leaving 11 bases between. CDR3 length: 16 residues. The CDR3 DNA sequence: TGTGCCACCAGCAGAGAAGGGGGGGGTGGCACAGATACGCAGTATTTT. Translated, it gives CATSREGGGGTDTQYF. The full variable domain, with the rest looked up from reference TRBV15 and TRBJ2-3, is DAMVIQNPRYQVTQFGKPVTLSCSQTLNHNVMYWYQQKSSQAPKLLFHYYDKDFNNEADTPDNFQSRRPNTSFCFLDIRSPGLGDTAMYLCATSREGGGGTDTQYFGPGTRLTVL.

The V gene is TRBV7-9, the J gene TRBJ1-5; TRBD1 is a possible D gene (5 bases). The CDR3 contains 14 residues. V lost 5 bases, J lost 7 bases, and 15 bases lay in between. Per germline, CDR1 SEHNR and CDR2 FQNEAQ (reference sequence). The CDR3 spells CASSAGGVVQPQHF. The CDR3 DNA is TGTGCCAGCAGCGCGGGGGGTGTCGTCCAGCCCCAGCATTTT.

This chain joins TRBV12-3 or TRBV12-4 and TRBJ2-4; D possibly matches TRBD1 or TRBD2 (5 bases each). The length of the CDR3 is 15 residues. The ends were cut back, 7 bases at V and 4 bases at J, with 17 bases in the middle. CDR3 amino acids: CASTQHGAAKNIQYF. The CDR3 region has the DNA TGTGCCAGCACTCAACACGGGGCGGCTAAAAACATTCAGTACTTC.

The chain employs TRBV11-2 and TRBJ2-7; D is undetermined. The CDR3 sequence is 15 residues long. Deletions cut 4 bases from V and 7 bases from J, with 20 bases between. Per germline, CDR1 SGHAT and CDR2 FQNNGV. In DNA, the CDR3 is TGTGCCAGCAGCTCGATAATATCTGGTATGTGGGAGCAGTACTTC. Translation: CASSSIISGMWEQYF.